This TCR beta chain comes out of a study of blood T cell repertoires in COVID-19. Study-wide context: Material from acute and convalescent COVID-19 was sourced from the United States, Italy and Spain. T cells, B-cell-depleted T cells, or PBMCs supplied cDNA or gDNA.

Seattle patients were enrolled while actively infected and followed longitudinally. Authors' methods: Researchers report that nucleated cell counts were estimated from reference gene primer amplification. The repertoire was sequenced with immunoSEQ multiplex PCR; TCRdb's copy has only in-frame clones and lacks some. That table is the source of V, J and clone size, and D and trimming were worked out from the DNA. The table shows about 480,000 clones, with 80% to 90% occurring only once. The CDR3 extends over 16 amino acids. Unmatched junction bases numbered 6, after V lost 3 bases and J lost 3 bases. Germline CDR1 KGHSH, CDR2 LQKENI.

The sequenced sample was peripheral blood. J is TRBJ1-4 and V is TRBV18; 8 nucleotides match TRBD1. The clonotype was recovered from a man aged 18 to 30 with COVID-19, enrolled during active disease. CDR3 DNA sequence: TGTGCCAGCTCACCCTACGGACAGGGTTCTAATGAAAAACTGTTTTTT. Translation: CASSPYGQGSNEKLFF.